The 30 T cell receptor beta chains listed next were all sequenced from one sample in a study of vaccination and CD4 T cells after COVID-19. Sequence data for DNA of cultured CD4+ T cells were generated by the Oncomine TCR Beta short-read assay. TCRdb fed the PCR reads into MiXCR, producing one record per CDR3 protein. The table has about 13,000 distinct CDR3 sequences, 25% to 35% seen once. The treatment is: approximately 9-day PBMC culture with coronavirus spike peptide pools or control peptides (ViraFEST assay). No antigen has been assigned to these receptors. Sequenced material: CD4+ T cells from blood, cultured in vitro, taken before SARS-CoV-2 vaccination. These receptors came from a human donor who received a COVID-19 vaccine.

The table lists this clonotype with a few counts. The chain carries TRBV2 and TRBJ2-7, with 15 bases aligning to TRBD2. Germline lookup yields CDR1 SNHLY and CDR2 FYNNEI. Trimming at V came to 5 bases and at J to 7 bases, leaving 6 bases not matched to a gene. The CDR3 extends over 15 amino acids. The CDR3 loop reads CASSTRTSGGGEQYF. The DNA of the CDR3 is TGTGCCAGCAGTACTCGGACTAGCGGGGGGGGAGAGCAGTACTTC.

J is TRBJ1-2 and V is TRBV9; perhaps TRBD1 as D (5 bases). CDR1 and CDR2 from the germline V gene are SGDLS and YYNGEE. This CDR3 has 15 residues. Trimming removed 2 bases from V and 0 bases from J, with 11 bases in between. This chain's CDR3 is CASSVRQGANYGYTF. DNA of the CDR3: TGTGCCAGCAGCGTCCGGCAGGGAGCTAACTATGGCTACACCTTC.

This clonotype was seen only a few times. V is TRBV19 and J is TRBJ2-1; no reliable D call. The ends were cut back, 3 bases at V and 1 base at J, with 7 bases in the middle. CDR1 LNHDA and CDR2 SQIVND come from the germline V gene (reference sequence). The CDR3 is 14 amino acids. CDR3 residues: CASSMSVSYNEQFF. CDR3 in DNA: TGTGCCAGTAGTATGAGCGTTTCCTACAATGAGCAGTTCTTC.

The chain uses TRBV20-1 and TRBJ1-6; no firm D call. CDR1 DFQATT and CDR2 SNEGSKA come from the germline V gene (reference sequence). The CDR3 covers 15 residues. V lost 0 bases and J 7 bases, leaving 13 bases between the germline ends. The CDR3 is CSAREVKAGNSPLHF. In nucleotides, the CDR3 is TGCAGTGCTAGAGAGGTGAAAGCGGGAAATTCACCCCTCCACTTT.

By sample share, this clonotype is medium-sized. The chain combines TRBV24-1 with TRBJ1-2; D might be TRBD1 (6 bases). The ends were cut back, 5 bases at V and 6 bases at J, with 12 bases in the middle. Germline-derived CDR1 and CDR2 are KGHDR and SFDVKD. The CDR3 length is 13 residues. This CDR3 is CATSVPGGDGYTF. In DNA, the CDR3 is TGTGCCACCAGTGTCCCGGGGGGCGATGGCTACACCTTC.

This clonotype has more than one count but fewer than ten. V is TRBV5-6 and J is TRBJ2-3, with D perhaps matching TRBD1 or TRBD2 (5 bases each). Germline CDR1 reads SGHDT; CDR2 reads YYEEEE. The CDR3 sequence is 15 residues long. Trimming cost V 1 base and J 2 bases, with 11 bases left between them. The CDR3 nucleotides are TGTGCCAGCAGCTTGTGGGACCAGTTCACAGATACGCAGTATTTT. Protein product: CASSLWDQFTDTQYF.

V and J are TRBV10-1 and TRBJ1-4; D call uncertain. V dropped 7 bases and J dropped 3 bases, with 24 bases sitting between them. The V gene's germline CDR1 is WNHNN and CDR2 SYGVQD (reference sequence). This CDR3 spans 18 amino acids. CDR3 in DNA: TGCGCCAGCACCCTCGAGGGTGGGAGCCCGCCAGCTAATGAAAAACTGTTTTTT. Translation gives CASTLEGGSPPANEKLFF.

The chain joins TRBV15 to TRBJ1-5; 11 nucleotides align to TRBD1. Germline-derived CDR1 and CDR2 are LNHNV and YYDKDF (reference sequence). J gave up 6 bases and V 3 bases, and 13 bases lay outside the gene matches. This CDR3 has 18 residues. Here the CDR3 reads CATSRPKWTGGEVQPQHF. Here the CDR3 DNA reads TGTGCCACCAGCAGGCCAAAGTGGACAGGGGGCGAGGTTCAGCCCCAGCATTTT.

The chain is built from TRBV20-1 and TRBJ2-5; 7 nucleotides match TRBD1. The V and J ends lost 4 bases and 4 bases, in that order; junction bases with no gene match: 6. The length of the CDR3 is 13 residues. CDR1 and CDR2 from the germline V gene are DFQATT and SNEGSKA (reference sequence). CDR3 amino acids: CSAIVQGLETQYF. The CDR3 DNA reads TGCAGTGCTATTGTACAGGGGTTAGAGACCCAGTACTTC.

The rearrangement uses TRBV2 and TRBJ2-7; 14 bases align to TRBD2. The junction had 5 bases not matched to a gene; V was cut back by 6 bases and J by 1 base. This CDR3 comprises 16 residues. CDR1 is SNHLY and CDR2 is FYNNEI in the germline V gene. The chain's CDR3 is CASSGTSGGISYEQYF. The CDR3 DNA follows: TGTGCCAGCAGCGGGACTAGCGGGGGAATATCCTACGAGCAGTACTTC.

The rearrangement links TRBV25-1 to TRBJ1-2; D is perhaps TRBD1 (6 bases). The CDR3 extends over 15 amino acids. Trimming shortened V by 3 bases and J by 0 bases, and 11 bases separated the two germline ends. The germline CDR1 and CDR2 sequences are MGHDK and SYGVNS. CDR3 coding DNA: TGTGCCAGCAGTGAGAGTACAGGGTCTAACTATGGCTACACCTTC. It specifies CASSESTGSNYGYTF.

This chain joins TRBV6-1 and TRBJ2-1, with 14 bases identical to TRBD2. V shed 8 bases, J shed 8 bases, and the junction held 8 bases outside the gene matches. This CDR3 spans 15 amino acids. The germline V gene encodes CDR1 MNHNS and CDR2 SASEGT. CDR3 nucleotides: TGTGCCAGCGGTCGGACTAGCGGGGGGAACGATGAGCAGTTCTTC. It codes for CASGRTSGGNDEQFF.

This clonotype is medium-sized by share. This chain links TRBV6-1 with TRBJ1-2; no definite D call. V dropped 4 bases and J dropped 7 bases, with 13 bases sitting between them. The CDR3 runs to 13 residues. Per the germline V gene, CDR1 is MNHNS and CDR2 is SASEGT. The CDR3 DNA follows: TGTGCCAGCAGTGTGGATAGGAATGGTGGCTACACCTTC. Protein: CASSVDRNGGYTF.

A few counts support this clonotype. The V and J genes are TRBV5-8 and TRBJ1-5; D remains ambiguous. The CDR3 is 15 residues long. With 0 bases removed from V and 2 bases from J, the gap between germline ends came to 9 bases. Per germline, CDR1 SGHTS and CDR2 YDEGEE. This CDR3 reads CASSLGLEGNQPQHF. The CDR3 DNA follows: TGTGCCAGCAGCTTGGGTCTGGAGGGCAATCAGCCCCAGCATTTT. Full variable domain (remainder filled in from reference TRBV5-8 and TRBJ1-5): EAGVTQSPTHLIKTRGQQATLRCSPISGHTSVYWYQQALGLGLQFLLWYDEGEERNRGNFPPRFSGRQFPNYSSELNVNALELEDSALYLCASSLGLEGNQPQHFGDGTRLSIL.

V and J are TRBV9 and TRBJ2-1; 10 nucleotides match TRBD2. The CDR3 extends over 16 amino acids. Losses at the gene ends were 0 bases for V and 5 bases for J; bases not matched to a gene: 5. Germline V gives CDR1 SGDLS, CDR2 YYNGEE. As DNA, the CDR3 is TGTGCCAGCAGCGTAGTTAGCGGGGGGTCCCACAATGAGCAGTTCTTC. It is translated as CASSVVSGGSHNEQFF.

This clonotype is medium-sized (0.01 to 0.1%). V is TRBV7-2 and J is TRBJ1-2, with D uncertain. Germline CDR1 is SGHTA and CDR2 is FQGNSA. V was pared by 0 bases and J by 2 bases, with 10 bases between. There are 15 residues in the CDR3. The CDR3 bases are TGTGCCAGCAGCTTAGCGCCGGGGTCGAACTATGGCTACACCTTC. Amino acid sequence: CASSLAPGSNYGYTF.

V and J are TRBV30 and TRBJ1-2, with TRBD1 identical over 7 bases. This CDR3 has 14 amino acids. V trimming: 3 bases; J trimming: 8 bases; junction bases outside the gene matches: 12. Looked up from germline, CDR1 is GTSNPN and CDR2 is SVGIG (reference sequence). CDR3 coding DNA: TGTGCCTGGAGCGCCTTGGGGACAGAGGGAGGCTACACCTTC. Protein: CAWSALGTEGGYTF. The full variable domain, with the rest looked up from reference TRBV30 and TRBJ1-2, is SQTIHQWPATLVQPVGSPLSLECTVEGTSNPNLYWYRQAAGRGLQLLFYSVGIGQISSEVPQNLSASRPQDRQFILSSKKLLLSDSGFYLCAWSALGTEGGYTFGSGTRLTVV.

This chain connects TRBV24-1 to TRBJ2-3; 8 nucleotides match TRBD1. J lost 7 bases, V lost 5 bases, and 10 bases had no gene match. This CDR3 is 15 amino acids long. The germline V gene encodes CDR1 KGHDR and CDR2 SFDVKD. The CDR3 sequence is CATSVSGGRQNTQYF. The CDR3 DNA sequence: TGTGCCACCAGTGTGTCAGGGGGCCGTCAAAATACGCAGTATTTT.

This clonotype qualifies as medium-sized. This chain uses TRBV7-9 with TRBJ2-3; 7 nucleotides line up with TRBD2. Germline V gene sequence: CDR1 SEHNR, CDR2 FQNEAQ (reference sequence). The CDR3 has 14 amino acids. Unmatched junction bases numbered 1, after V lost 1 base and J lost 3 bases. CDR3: CASSLGTRTDTQYF. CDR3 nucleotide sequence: TGTGCCAGCAGCTTAGGGACTAGGACAGATACGCAGTATTTT.

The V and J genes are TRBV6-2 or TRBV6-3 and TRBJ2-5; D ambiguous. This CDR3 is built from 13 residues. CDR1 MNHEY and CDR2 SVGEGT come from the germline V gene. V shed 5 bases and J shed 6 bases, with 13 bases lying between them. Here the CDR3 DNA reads TGTGCCAGCAGTGTATCGGGCGGAAAGACCCAGTACTTC. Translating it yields CASSVSGGKTQYF.

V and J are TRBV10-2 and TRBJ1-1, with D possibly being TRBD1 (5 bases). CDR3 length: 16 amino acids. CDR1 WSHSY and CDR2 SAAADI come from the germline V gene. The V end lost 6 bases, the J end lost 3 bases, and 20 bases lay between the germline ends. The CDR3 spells CASSGDQGRLDTEAFF. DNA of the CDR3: TGCGCCAGCAGCGGAGACCAGGGACGGCTGGACACTGAAGCTTTCTTT.

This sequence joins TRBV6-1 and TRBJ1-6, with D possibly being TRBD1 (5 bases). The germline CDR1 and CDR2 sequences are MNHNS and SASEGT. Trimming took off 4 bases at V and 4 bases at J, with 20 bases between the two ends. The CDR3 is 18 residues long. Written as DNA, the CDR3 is TGTGCCAGCAGTGCCAGAACCCAGGGTGTAGGGTATAATTCACCCCTCCACTTT. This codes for CASSARTQGVGYNSPLHF.

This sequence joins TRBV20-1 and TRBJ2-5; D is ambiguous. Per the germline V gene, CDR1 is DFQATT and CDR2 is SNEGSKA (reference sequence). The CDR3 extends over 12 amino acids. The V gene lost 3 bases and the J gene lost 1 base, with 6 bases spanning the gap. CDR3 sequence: CSASPTQETQYF. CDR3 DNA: TGCAGTGCTAGTCCAACCCAAGAGACCCAGTACTTC.

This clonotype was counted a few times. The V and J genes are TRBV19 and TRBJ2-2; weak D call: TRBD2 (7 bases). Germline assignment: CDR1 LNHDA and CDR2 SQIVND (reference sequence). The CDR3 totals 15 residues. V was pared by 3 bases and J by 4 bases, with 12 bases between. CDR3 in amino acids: CASSIREGGTGELFF. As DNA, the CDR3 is TGTGCCAGTAGTATTAGGGAGGGGGGCACCGGGGAGCTGTTTTTT.

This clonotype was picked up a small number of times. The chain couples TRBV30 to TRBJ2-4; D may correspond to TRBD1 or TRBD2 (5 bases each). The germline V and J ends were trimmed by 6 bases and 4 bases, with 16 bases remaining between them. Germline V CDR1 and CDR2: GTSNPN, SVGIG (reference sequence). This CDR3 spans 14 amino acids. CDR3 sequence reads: CACTRDGEKNIQYF. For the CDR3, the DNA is TGTGCCTGCACCCGGGACGGGGAGAAAAACATTCAGTACTTC.

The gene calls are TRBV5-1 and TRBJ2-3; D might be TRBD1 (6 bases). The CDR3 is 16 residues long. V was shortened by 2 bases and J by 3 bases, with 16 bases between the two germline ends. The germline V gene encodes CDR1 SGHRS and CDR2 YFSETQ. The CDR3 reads CASSFSSRGMTDTQYF. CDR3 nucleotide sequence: TGCGCCAGCAGCTTCTCCTCCAGGGGCATGACAGATACGCAGTATTTT.

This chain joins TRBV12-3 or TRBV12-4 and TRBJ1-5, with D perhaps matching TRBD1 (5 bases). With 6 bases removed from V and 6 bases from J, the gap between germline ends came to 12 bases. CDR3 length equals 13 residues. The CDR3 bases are TGTGCCAGCAGGAGTGGGGGGGGTCAGCCCCAGCATTTT. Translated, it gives CASRSGGGQPQHF.

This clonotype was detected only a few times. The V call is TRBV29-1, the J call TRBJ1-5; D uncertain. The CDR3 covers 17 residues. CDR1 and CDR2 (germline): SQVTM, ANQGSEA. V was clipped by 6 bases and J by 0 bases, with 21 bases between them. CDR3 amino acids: CSVPKRGRDYSNQPQHF. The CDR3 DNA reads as TGCAGCGTGCCAAAAAGAGGGCGTGATTATAGCAATCAGCCCCAGCATTTT.

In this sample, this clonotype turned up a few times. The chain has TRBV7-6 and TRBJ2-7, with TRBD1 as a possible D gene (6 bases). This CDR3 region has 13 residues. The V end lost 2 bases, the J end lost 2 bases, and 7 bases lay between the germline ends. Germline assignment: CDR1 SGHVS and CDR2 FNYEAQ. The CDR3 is CASSLTGTYEQYF. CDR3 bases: TGTGCCAGCAGCTTAACAGGGACCTACGAGCAGTACTTC. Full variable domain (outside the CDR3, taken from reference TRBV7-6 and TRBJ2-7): GAGVSQSPRYKVTKRGQDVALRCDPISGHVSLYWYRQALGQGPEFLTYFNYEAQQDKSGLPNDRFSAERPEGSISTLTIQRTEQRDSAMYRCASSLTGTYEQYFGPGTRLTVT.

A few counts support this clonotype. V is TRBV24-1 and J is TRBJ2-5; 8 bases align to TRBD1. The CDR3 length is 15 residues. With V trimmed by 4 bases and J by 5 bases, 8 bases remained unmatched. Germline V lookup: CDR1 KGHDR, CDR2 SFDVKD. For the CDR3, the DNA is TGTGCCACCAGTGAGCGGACAGGGCTAGGGGAGACCCAGTACTTC. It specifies CATSERTGLGETQYF.